Sequencing of this T cell receptor (beta chain) was carried out in a study of cytomegalovirus exposure and HLA in healthy donors. Primers included in the PCR were 60 Vbeta and 13 Jbeta primers. Method: immunoSEQ multiplex PCR; TCRdb's copy keeps in-frame clones and lacks some. The data show under 250,000 clones, with nearly 80% seen just once and 1.8% held by the top ten. To note about this clone: Antigen: not known.

Study-wide results and limits: At a 0.05 false discovery rate, a later analysis found 16,951 TCR beta sequences to be associated with HLA alleles. Follow-up analysis seemed to connect common viral pathogens with several of the most significant clusters identified. Reports indicated that the classifier achieved high specificity and sensitivity in diagnosing cytomegalovirus status. Analyses of presence/absence relied on an assumption of roughly uniform sequencing depth across donors.

The clonotype originates from a male donor in good health and CMV-seronegative. The sample was PBMCs.

The CDR3 DNA sequence: TGTGCCAGCAGTTTATTGCCAGCCTTTTCAGGGAAGGAGACCCAGTACTTC. The encoded protein is CASSLLPAFSGKETQYF. This chain links TRBV28 with TRBJ2-5; the D gene is possibly TRBD1 (5 bases). The CDR3 runs to 17 residues. Germline-derived CDR1 and CDR2 are MDHEN and SYDVKM. Trimming left V 1 base short and J 5 bases short, with 20 bases between.